Presented here are 29 T cell receptor beta chains from one specimen sequenced in a study of cytomegalovirus exposure and HLA in healthy donors. PCR involved 60 Vbeta and 13 Jbeta primers. Profiled with immunoSEQ multiplex PCR; TCRdb holds only in-frame clones, not every one. Of 120,000 to 150,000 clones in the sample, 80% were seen once. Sequencing was carried out using PBMCs. The receptors were gathered from a male donor in good health and CMV-seronegative.

The CDR3 region has the DNA TGTGCCAGCTCACCGCGACCGGGAGATAGCATTGAAGCTTTCTTT. This gives the protein CASSPRPGDSIEAFF. This chain uses TRBV18 with TRBJ1-1; D not resolved. Between the trimmed V and J ends, which lost 3 bases and 7 bases, there was a span of 18 bases. In germline, CDR1 is KGHSH, CDR2 LQKENI. The CDR3 has 15 residues.

In its sample, this clone was seen once. This chain uses TRBV29-1 with TRBJ1-1, with D uncertain. The V and J ends lost 4 bases and 0 bases respectively, with 6 bases between them. CDR1 and CDR2 (germline): SQVTM, ANQGSEA. This CDR3 is built from 12 residues. In DNA, the CDR3 is TGCAGCGTTGTAGACATGAACACTGAAGCTTTCTTT. As protein: CSVVDMNTEAFF.

The chain employs TRBV10-3 and TRBJ1-2; the D is unclear. This CDR3 region has 15 residues. CDR1 is ENHRY, CDR2 SYGVKD, per germline. Trimming left V 5 bases short and J 4 bases short, with 17 bases between. The CDR3: CAISTSLGDGYGYTF. The CDR3 nucleotides read TGTGCCATCAGTACCTCTCTGGGAGATGGCTATGGCTACACCTTC.

The chain links TRBV28 to TRBJ2-1; 8 bases map to TRBD2. The CDR3 has 15 residues. Germline CDR1 is MDHEN and CDR2 is SYDVKM. V dropped 11 bases and J dropped 3; count of bases not matched to a gene: 12. This CDR3 reads CAVREVGGGYNEQFF. DNA of the CDR3: TGTGCCGTCCGGGAGGTCGGGGGGGGCTACAATGAGCAGTTCTTC.

The chain combines TRBV5-1 with TRBJ1-2; D gene uncertain. Trimming pared 4 bases from V and 6 bases from J, leaving 13 bases between. In germline, CDR1 is SGHRS, CDR2 YFSETQ. The CDR3 contains 13 residues. In DNA form, the CDR3 reads TGCGCCAGCAGCCCCATCCCCGGGGATGGCTACACCTTC. This gives the protein CASSPIPGDGYTF.

This clone has only a few counts. V gene TRBV4-2 combines with J gene TRBJ1-4, with D possibly being TRBD1 (6 bases). The germline CDR1 and CDR2 sequences are LGHNA and YNFKEQ. CDR3 size: 15 residues. V lost 3 bases and J 6 bases, leaving 14 bases between the germline ends. The CDR3 nucleotides read TGTGCCAGCAGCCAGGGGGACACAAAAGATGAAAAACTGTTTTTT. It codes for CASSQGDTKDEKLFF.

The chain links TRBV25-1 to TRBJ2-2, with TRBD1 as a possible D gene (6 bases). The germline V gene has CDR1 MGHDK and CDR2 SYGVNS. V lost 6 bases and J 4 bases, leaving 15 bases between the germline ends. The CDR3 contains 15 residues. In DNA, the CDR3 is TGTGCCAGCAGCCTTCTGACGGACAGCACCGGGGAGCTGTTTTTT. Translating it yields CASSLLTDSTGELFF.

The V gene is TRBV30, the J gene TRBJ2-5; D perhaps matches TRBD1 (6 bases). The closer fit of TRBJ2-7 to the DNA end suggests the J call may be wrong. CDR1 GTSNPN and CDR2 SVGIG come from the germline V gene (reference sequence). This CDR3 comprises 12 residues. CDR3 sequence: CAVDQGTHEQYF. CDR3 DNA: TGTGCAGTGGACCAGGGGACCCACGAGCAGTACTTC.

This clone was detected a few times. The chain links TRBV6-4 to TRBJ1-1; 7 positions agree with TRBD1. The CDR3 totals 15 residues. Germline V gene sequence: CDR1 MRHNA, CDR2 SNTAGT. V trimming: 9 bases; J trimming: 3 bases; junction bases outside the gene matches: 13. CDR3: CASPTSGTDYTEAFF. The DNA for the CDR3 is TGTGCCAGTCCCACTTCCGGGACAGACTACACTGAAGCTTTCTTT.

V and J are TRBV5-4 and TRBJ1-6, with D uncertain. Trimming shortened V by 0 bases and J by 0 bases, and 10 bases separated the two germline ends. Germline assignment: CDR1 SGHNT and CDR2 YYREEE (reference sequence). The CDR3 has 17 amino acids. The DNA for the CDR3 is TGTGCCAGCAGCTTGGCAGCGGGTAGCTCCTATAATTCACCCCTCCACTTT. The encoded protein is CASSLAAGSSYNSPLHF. The variable domain in full, completed from reference TRBV5-4 and TRBJ1-6, reads ETGVTQSPTHLIKTRGQQVTLRCSSQSGHNTVSWYQQALGQGPQFIFQYYREEENGRGNFPPRFSGLQFPNYSSELNVNALELDDSALYLCASSLAAGSSYNSPLHFGNGTRLTVT.

The genes are TRBV4-3 and TRBJ1-3; D perhaps matches TRBD1 (6 bases). From germline, CDR1 is LGHNA and CDR2 YSLEER. This CDR3 comprises 17 residues. With 0 bases removed from V and 1 base from J, the gap between germline ends came to 13 bases. CDR3 sequence: CASSQEPGHGSGNTIYF. The CDR3 DNA sequence: TGCGCCAGCAGCCAAGAGCCGGGACACGGATCTGGAAACACCATATATTTT.

This chain connects TRBV20-1 to TRBJ1-1; D remains ambiguous. V was pared by 5 bases and J by 2 bases, with 6 bases between. Germline V gene data show CDR1 as DFQATT and CDR2 as SNEGSKA (reference sequence). This CDR3 comprises 11 residues. The DNA for the CDR3 is TGCAGTGCTCTGACTAACACTGAAGCTTTCTTT. Protein sequence: CSALTNTEAFF.

This sequence joins TRBV5-6 and TRBJ2-7; TRBD2 agrees at 7 bases. Germline V gene sequence: CDR1 SGHDT, CDR2 YYEEEE. This CDR3 comprises 16 residues. V trimming: 0 bases; J trimming: 0 bases; junction bases outside the gene matches: 6. The CDR3 DNA reads TGTGCCAGCAGCTTGGGGGTGGGGGGGTCCTCCTACGAGCAGTACTTC. It encodes CASSLGVGGSSYEQYF.

The chain couples TRBV6-5 to TRBJ2-3; 12 bases map to TRBD2. CDR3 length equals 15 residues. CDR1 is MNHEY, CDR2 SVGAGI, per germline. The junction had 6 bases not matched to a gene; V was cut back by 6 bases and J by 5 bases. CDR3 loop: CASRSSGGAKDTQYF. The CDR3 nucleotides read TGTGCCAGCAGATCTAGCGGGGGGGCCAAAGATACGCAGTATTTT.

This CDR3 reads CASLFGTGETEAFF. The DNA of the CDR3 is TGTGCCAGTCTCTTCGGGACAGGGGAAACTGAAGCTTTCTTT. The chain employs TRBV7-2 and TRBJ1-1; 10 bases line up with TRBD1. Germline CDR1 SGHTA, CDR2 FQGNSA. This CDR3 is built from 14 residues. The V gene end was trimmed by 9 bases and the J gene end by 5 bases; junction bases not matched to a gene: 9.

The gene calls are TRBV29-1 and TRBJ2-3, with D unresolved. In germline, CDR1 is SQVTM, CDR2 ANQGSEA. Trimming shortened V by 4 bases and J by 0 bases, and 11 bases separated the two germline ends. The CDR3 consists of 14 residues. The CDR3, as DNA: TGCAGCGTTGTTCAAGTGGCTAGCACAGATACGCAGTATTTT. Translated, it gives CSVVQVASTDTQYF.

The chain recombines TRBV5-4 with TRBJ2-5; a possible D gene is TRBD2 (5 bases). Germline V gives CDR1 SGHNT, CDR2 YYREEE (reference sequence). V lost 0 bases to trimming and J lost 7 bases, with 25 bases between them. This CDR3 region has 18 residues. CDR3 amino acids: CASSLARGLSAALGTQYF. The CDR3 DNA reads as TGTGCCAGCAGCTTGGCCCGCGGGTTAAGCGCCGCTCTAGGGACCCAGTACTTC. Combining the CDR3 with reference TRBV5-4 and TRBJ2-5 gives the whole variable domain ETGVTQSPTHLIKTRGQQVTLRCSSQSGHNTVSWYQQALGQGPQFIFQYYREEENGRGNFPPRFSGLQFPNYSSELNVNALELDDSALYLCASSLARGLSAALGTQYFGPGTRLLVL.

The V gene is TRBV5-1, the J gene TRBJ2-7; D gene uncertain. V shed 3 bases and J shed 0 bases, with 10 bases lying between them. Germline V gene sequence: CDR1 SGHRS, CDR2 YFSETQ. CDR3 size: 14 residues. The CDR3 sequence is CASSSSGSSYEQYF. The DNA for the CDR3 is TGCGCCAGCAGCTCTTCCGGGTCCTCCTACGAGCAGTACTTC. The full variable domain, its missing parts supplied by reference TRBV5-1 and TRBJ2-7, is KAGVTQTPRYLIKTRGQQVTLSCSPISGHRSVSWYQQTPGQGLQFLFEYFSETQRNKGNFPGRFSGRQFSNSRSEMNVSTLELGDSALYLCASSSSGSSYEQYFGPGTRLTVT.

This clone was detected only a few times. The chain is built from TRBV7-2 and TRBJ2-7; D may be TRBD2 (5 bases). Trimming took 5 bases from V and 3 from J, leaving 11 bases between them. The CDR3 runs to 13 residues. The germline gives CDR1 SGHTA, CDR2 FQGNSA. The CDR3 region is CASSHGLIYEQYF. The CDR3 nucleotides are TGTGCCAGCAGCCACGGACTCATCTACGAGCAGTACTTC.

V is TRBV27 and J is TRBJ1-2, with D hard to call. Germline V gives CDR1 MNHEY, CDR2 SMNVEV (reference sequence). The CDR3 covers 16 residues. Trimming took off 6 bases at V and 2 bases at J, with 19 bases between the two ends. CDR3 coding DNA: TGTGCCAGCAGGGGCGGGAGGACTGCGATCAACTATGGCTACACCTTC. Its translation: CASRGGRTAINYGYTF.

This chain connects TRBV11-3 to TRBJ2-1; 13 nucleotides align to TRBD2. Germline V gene data show CDR1 as SGHNT and CDR2 as YENEEA. The CDR3 has 13 residues. Trimming cost V 2 bases and J 13 bases; bases outside gene matches: 2. CDR3 bases: TGTGCCAGCAGCTTATCGGGACTAGCGGGACAGTTCTTC. Translating it yields CASSLSGLAGQFF.

This chain links TRBV7-9 with TRBJ2-7, with 7 bases that match TRBD1. In germline, CDR1 is SEHNR, CDR2 FQNEAQ (reference sequence). The CDR3 is 15 amino acids. The V segment lost 5 bases and the J segment 5 bases; nucleotides outside the gene matches: 12. CDR3 in DNA: TGTGCCAGCAGCCCCAACGAGGGGGCATCGAACGAGCAGTACTTC. Amino acid sequence: CASSPNEGASNEQYF. The complete variable domain, with remaining parts taken from reference TRBV7-9 and TRBJ2-7, reads DTGVSQNPRHKITKRGQNVTFRCDPISEHNRLYWYRQTLGQGPEFLTYFQNEAQLEKSRLLSDRFSAERPKGSFSTLEIQRTEQGDSAMYLCASSPNEGASNEQYFGPGTRLTVT.

This clone has just a few counts. The V gene is TRBV5-1, the J gene TRBJ2-1; no reliable D call. CDR1 and CDR2 from the germline V gene are SGHRS and YFSETQ. The CDR3 extends over 14 amino acids. The V and J ends lost 0 bases and 2 bases respectively, with 6 bases between them. CDR3 sequence (DNA): TGCGCCAGCAGCTTGGGCCGGGCCTACAATGAGCAGTTCTTC. Its protein is CASSLGRAYNEQFF.

This clone was recorded a few times. The CDR3 is CATSRDRASGDNEQFF. CDR3 bases: TGTGCCACCAGCAGAGATCGGGCTAGCGGGGACAATGAGCAGTTCTTC. V is TRBV15 and J is TRBJ2-1, with TRBD2 matching over 9 bases. The CDR3 has 16 residues. From germline, CDR1 is LNHNV and CDR2 YYDKDF (reference sequence). The ends lost 0 bases at V and 5 bases at J; junction bases unmatched: 5.

V and J are TRBV4-1 and TRBJ2-7; D possibly corresponds to TRBD1 (6 bases). V lost 3 bases and J 7 bases, leaving 25 bases between the germline ends. The CDR3 sequence is 17 residues long. Germline V CDR1 and CDR2: MGHRA, YSYEKL. The CDR3 DNA reads TGCGCCAGCAGCCAGGACAACCGGGACATCCAGCTGAGTGAGCAGTACTTC. Its translation: CASSQDNRDIQLSEQYF.

The chain carries TRBV5-4 and TRBJ2-7, with D perhaps TRBD1 (6 bases). Trimming removed 1 base at V and 2 bases at J, with 10 bases between. This CDR3 is 14 amino acids long. Germline CDR1 SGHNT, CDR2 YYREEE (reference sequence). CDR3 sequence (DNA): TGTGCCAGCAGCTTGAGGGGGACCACCTACGAGCAGTACTTC. This gives the protein CASSLRGTTYEQYF.

This sequence joins TRBV7-2 and TRBJ2-5; D perhaps matches TRBD1 (6 bases). The V end lost 5 bases, the J end lost 5 bases, and 18 bases lay between the germline ends. Germline V gene data show CDR1 as SGHTA and CDR2 as FQGNSA. The CDR3 is 15 residues long. The CDR3 is CASSPAWGTRETQYF. For the CDR3, the DNA is TGTGCCAGCAGCCCGGCTTGGGGGACACGGGAGACCCAGTACTTC.

The chain has TRBV28 and TRBJ1-2; 8 nucleotides line up with TRBD1. Trimming at V came to 6 bases and at J to 4 bases, leaving 10 bases not matched to a gene. This CDR3 spans 15 amino acids. Looked up from germline, CDR1 is MDHEN and CDR2 is SYDVKM. CDR3 protein: CASRQTGGELYGYTF. In nucleotides, the CDR3 is TGTGCCAGCAGACAAACAGGGGGGGAACTCTATGGCTACACCTTC.

The gene calls are TRBV11-2 and TRBJ1-1; D may be TRBD1 (6 bases). Germline V gene data show CDR1 as SGHAT and CDR2 as FQNNGV. Trimming took off 0 bases at V and 3 bases at J, with 8 bases between the two ends. The length of the CDR3 is 14 residues. CDR3 amino acids: CASSLDQGYTEAFF. In DNA form, the CDR3 reads TGTGCCAGCAGCTTAGATCAGGGGTACACTGAAGCTTTCTTT.